This T cell receptor (beta chain) was sequenced for a study of graft-versus-host responses after intestinal transplantation. Profiled with immunoSEQ multiplex PCR; TCRdb holds only in-frame clones, not every one. This sample has around 15,000 clones, with 25% to 40% found just once. A few counts support this clone. This TCR derives from a human patient who received an intestinal transplant. The source material was alloreactive CD4+ T cells from a mixed lymphocyte reaction culture, sampled before intestinal transplant. This sample's subset: CFSE-low proliferating T cells sorted from roughly 6-day pre-transplant mixed lymphocyte reaction (GvH or HvG direction).

This CDR3 is CASSQFRLAESSYNEQFF. CDR3 in DNA: TGTGCCAGCAGCCAGTTCCGACTAGCGGAGAGCTCCTACAATGAGCAGTTCTTC. The chain has TRBV11-2 and TRBJ2-1; TRBD2 matches 9 bases. Per the germline V gene, CDR1 is SGHAT and CDR2 is FQNNGV. There are 18 residues in the CDR3. V was clipped by 5 bases and J by 0 bases; unmatched bases: 11.